A single sample gave rise to the 18 T cell receptor beta chains below, sequenced in a study of vaccination and CD4 T cells after COVID-19. Sequencing of the DNA from cultured CD4+ T cells was carried out with the Oncomine TCR Beta short-read assay. TCRdb used MiXCR to reprocess the PCR reads, holding one entry per CDR3 protein. In the table there are 20,000 to 25,000 distinct CDR3 sequences, 46% of which are singletons. For these TCRs, the target antigens are not known. Time point: late sampling 161 to 241 days after vaccination in a few convalescent patients. Described treatment: approximately nine-day PBMC culture with coronavirus spike peptide pools or control peptides (ViraFEST assay). This specimen was CD4+ T cells from blood, cultured in vitro, taken about 7 months after SARS-CoV-2 vaccination. These TCRs come from a human donor who had recovered from COVID-19.

Within the sample, this clonotype is large. The genes are TRBV27 and TRBJ2-5, with TRBD1 matching over 9 bases. CDR1 is MNHEY, CDR2 SMNVEV, per germline (reference sequence). After removal of 8 bases from V and 4 bases from J, the junction contained 11 bases not matched to a gene. CDR3 length: 15 amino acids. The CDR3 DNA reads as TGTGCCAGCTCGTCTTACAGGGGGCGGGGAGAGACCCAGTACTTC. The encoded protein is CASSSYRGRGETQYF.

This chain uses TRBV7-9 with TRBJ1-1, with a weak D call TRBD1 (6 bases). Per the germline V gene, CDR1 is SEHNR and CDR2 is FQNEAQ (reference sequence). V was trimmed by 3 bases and J by 4 bases, leaving 21 bases between them. The CDR3 sequence is 17 residues long. The CDR3 sequence: CASSFSARRGGGTEAFF. The CDR3 DNA sequence: TGTGCCAGCAGCTTTTCGGCGCGGCGAGGGGGGGGCACTGAAGCTTTCTTT.

This chain uses TRBV7-3 with TRBJ2-2; possibly TRBD2 for D (6 bases). Between the trimmed V and J ends, which lost 2 bases and 2 bases, there was a span of 9 bases. The germline gives CDR1 SGHTA, CDR2 FQGTGA. This CDR3 comprises 15 residues. The CDR3 sequence is CASSLSSANTGELFF. DNA for the CDR3: TGTGCCAGCAGCTTATCTAGCGCCAACACCGGGGAGCTGTTTTTT. Variable domain in full (rest from reference TRBV7-3 and TRBJ2-2): GAGVSQTPSNKVTEKGKYVELRCDPISGHTALYWYRQSLGQGPEFLIYFQGTGAADDSGLPNDRFFAVRPEGSVSTLKIQRTERGDSAVYLCASSLSSANTGELFFGEGSRLTVL.

This clonotype was recorded once. The chain joins TRBV7-6 to TRBJ2-1; D unresolved. Per germline, CDR1 SGHVS and CDR2 FNYEAQ. Trimming left V 3 bases short and J 4 bases short, with 7 bases between. This CDR3 is 13 amino acids long. CDR3 in amino acids: CASSFRDYNEQFF. CDR3 sequence (DNA): TGTGCCAGCAGCTTCAGAGATTACAATGAGCAGTTCTTC.

The rearrangement uses TRBV7-2 and TRBJ2-1; D possibly corresponds to TRBD1 (5 bases). The CDR3 extends over 13 amino acids. Per germline, CDR1 SGHTA and CDR2 FQGNSA. Trimming stripped 1 base from V and 10 bases from J, with 11 bases between. CDR3 amino acids: CASSLGQTEEQFF. CDR3 coding DNA: TGTGCCAGCAGCTTAGGTCAGACAGAAGAGCAGTTCTTC.

This rearrangement joins TRBV20-1 to TRBJ2-7; 11 bases map to TRBD1. V shed 6 bases and J 4 bases; nucleotides not matched to a gene: 8. The germline gives CDR1 DFQATT, CDR2 SNEGSKA (reference sequence). The CDR3 runs 14 residues. For the CDR3, the DNA is TGCAGTGCCGGGCGCGGGACAGGGGGGTACGAGCAGTACTTC. Residues: CSAGRGTGGYEQYF.

V and J are TRBV15 and TRBJ1-5; perhaps TRBD1 as D (6 bases). Germline V gene lookup returns CDR1 LNHNV and CDR2 YYDKDF (reference sequence). The CDR3 is 13 amino acids. V lost 0 bases, J lost 6 bases, and 6 bases lay in between. The CDR3 bases are TGTGCCACCAGCAGAGACAGGGGTCAGCCCCAGCATTTT. Amino acid sequence: CATSRDRGQPQHF.

The rearrangement links TRBV7-9 to TRBJ1-1; D is perhaps TRBD1 (5 bases). The length of the CDR3 is 14 residues. Germline V CDR1 and CDR2: SEHNR, FQNEAQ (reference sequence). With 3 bases removed from V and 4 bases from J, the gap between germline ends came to 12 bases. CDR3: CASSFWGRGTEAFF. In nucleotides, the CDR3 is TGTGCCAGCAGCTTTTGGGGAAGGGGCACTGAAGCTTTCTTT.

This chain connects TRBV25-1 to TRBJ1-3; D not resolved. Germline CDR1 MGHDK, CDR2 SYGVNS. The CDR3 length is 14 residues. The V and J ends lost 5 bases and 6 bases respectively, with 14 bases between them. CDR3 sequence: CASSPISPTNTIYF. The CDR3 coding sequence is TGTGCCAGCAGTCCCATATCCCCCACAAACACCATATATTTT.

CDR3 sequence reads: CASSKTGLVGYTF. The CDR3 coding sequence is TGTGCCAGCAGCAAGACAGGCTTGGTCGGCTACACCTTC. V gene TRBV9 combines with J gene TRBJ1-2; D may be TRBD1 (6 bases). Germline CDR1 reads SGDLS; CDR2 reads YYNGEE. Trimming stripped 4 bases from V and 8 bases from J, with 15 bases between. The CDR3 has 13 residues.

The V call is TRBV5-4, the J call TRBJ1-2; D uncertain. This CDR3 contains 14 residues. Germline V gene lookup returns CDR1 SGHNT and CDR2 YYREEE (reference sequence). Trimming took 4 bases from V and 1 from J, leaving 11 bases between them. CDR3 region: CASSEDGRNYGYTF. CDR3 DNA: TGTGCCAGCAGCGAGGACGGACGTAACTATGGCTACACCTTC.

By share, this clonotype ranks as medium-sized (0.01 to 0.1%). The CDR3 sequence: CASSLLGQGYGYTF. CDR3 DNA: TGTGCCAGCAGTTTACTGGGACAGGGCTATGGCTACACCTTC. V is TRBV28 and J is TRBJ1-2; 9 nucleotides agree with TRBD1. Germline V gives CDR1 MDHEN, CDR2 SYDVKM. V lost 2 bases, J lost 4 bases, and 2 bases stayed unmatched. The CDR3 loop spans 14 amino acids.

The chain recombines TRBV6-1 with TRBJ2-5; D possibly uses TRBD1 or TRBD2 (5 bases each). Germline CDR1 reads MNHNS; CDR2 reads SASEGT. CDR3 length equals 21 residues. The V gene lost 8 bases and the J gene lost 5 bases, with 39 bases spanning the gap. The CDR3 DNA is TGTGCCAGCGAGGGACCCTCACTAATGGACAAAGCACAGACCGGGGTGGAGACCCAGTACTTC. It yields the protein CASEGPSLMDKAQTGVETQYF.

This chain connects TRBV7-3 to TRBJ1-1; D gene uncertain. Germline assignment: CDR1 SGHTA and CDR2 FQGTGA. Trimming shortened V by 5 bases and J by 2 bases, and 9 bases separated the two germline ends. There are 13 residues in the CDR3. CDR3 nucleotide sequence: TGTGCCAGCAGCCCACAGAAAAACACTGAAGCTTTCTTT. It translates to CASSPQKNTEAFF.

V is TRBV24-1 and J is TRBJ2-7, with TRBD1 matching over 7 bases. The V and J ends lost 4 bases and 3 bases, in that order; junction bases with no gene match: 8. The CDR3 covers 15 residues. Germline V gene data show CDR1 as KGHDR and CDR2 as SFDVKD. In nucleotides, the CDR3 is TGTGCCACCAGTGACCCCAGGACAGGAGGCTACGAGCAGTACTTC. Translation: CATSDPRTGGYEQYF.

This clonotype appeared a few times. V and J are TRBV7-2 and TRBJ2-1, with D perhaps TRBD2 (5 bases). V lost 5 bases and J 9 bases, leaving 20 bases between the germline ends. Germline CDR1 reads SGHTA; CDR2 reads FQGNSA. The length of the CDR3 is 15 residues. The DNA for the CDR3 is TGTGCCAGCAGCCTCGACCCGACGAGGGTTGGTGAGCAGTTCTTC. This translates into CASSLDPTRVGEQFF.

V gene TRBV5-6 combines with J gene TRBJ2-7; 8 nucleotides align to TRBD1. The J call may be wrong; the DNA end is better matched by TRBJ2-5. Germline CDR1 is SGHDT and CDR2 is YYEEEE. There are 14 residues in the CDR3. Here the CDR3 reads CASSSNPGTGTQYF. CDR3 DNA: TGTGCCAGCAGCTCCAACCCCGGGACAGGGACCCAGTACTTC.

This chain uses TRBV27 with TRBJ1-6; 7 nucleotides agree with TRBD1. Per germline, CDR1 MNHEY and CDR2 SMNVEV (reference sequence). The CDR3 sequence is 16 residues long. V lost 0 bases, J lost 3 bases, and 2 bases stayed unmatched. The CDR3 sequence is CASSLSGTVYNSPLHF. CDR3 DNA: TGTGCCAGCAGTTTATCCGGGACAGTCTATAATTCACCCCTCCACTTT.